This T cell receptor (beta chain) is drawn from a study of T cell responses to AZD1222 COVID-19 vaccine. Findings of the study overall: Clonal diversity may have been underestimated, and the donors were mostly white British, with more females than males.

A remark on this clone: Its antigen is unidentified.

Looked up from germline, CDR1 is LNHDA and CDR2 is SQIVND (reference sequence). The CDR3 totals 17 residues. V trimming: 3 bases; J trimming: 7 bases; junction bases outside the gene matches: 15. TCRdb's copy holds only in-frame clones and misses some; the assay was immunoSEQ multiplex PCR. This table holds 140,000 to 150,000 clones, 89% found once. The source was peripheral blood, collected 28 days after the second AZD1222 dose. The sequence derives from an adult who received the AZD1222 COVID-19 vaccine. The chain couples TRBV19 to TRBJ1-5; 7 bases line up with TRBD1. CDR3 protein: CASSIPRHQGVGQPQHF. CDR3 nucleotides: TGTGCCAGTAGTATCCCCCGACACCAGGGGGTTGGACAGCCCCAGCATTTT.